Detailed here is one T cell receptor (beta chain). Its target is unknown. The data were obtained in a study of post-analysis software for immune sequencing data. Carried by the TCR beta cDNA libraries were unique molecular identifiers. Each CDR3 protein gets one entry after TCRdb re-called the PCR reads with MiXCR. This table holds 820,000 or so distinct CDR3 sequences, approximately 53% found once. The V and J ends lost 1 base and 6 bases, in that order; junction bases with no gene match: 12. CDR3 length equals 17 residues. The V gene's germline CDR1 is MGHDK and CDR2 SYGVNS. Whole-study findings and limits: Relative to controls, patients had 4 or 5 TRBV segments at higher frequency, with TRBV5-6, TRBV5-1 and TRBV20-1 among these. Diversity measured as normalized Chao1 was significantly lower in multiple sclerosis patients than in controls. Strong co-clustering by F measure was seen for same-batch samples.

The chain couples TRBV25-1 to TRBJ2-7; 10 nucleotides line up with TRBD1. Sequencing was done on a sample of blood. This sequence originates from a girl aged 10 to 17 with multiple sclerosis. The CDR3 sequence: CASSESTRTGGASEQYF. For the CDR3, the DNA is TGTGCCAGCAGTGAATCCACGCGGACAGGGGGGGCCTCCGAGCAGTACTTC.